This T cell receptor beta chain was identified in a study of blood T cell repertoires in COVID-19. As for the study in general: Sources were T cells, B-cell-depleted T cells, or PBMCs; the material itself was cDNA or gDNA.

The CDR3 is made up of 15 amino acids. Germline values: CDR1 SNHLY, CDR2 FYNNEI. Trimming at V came to 5 bases and at J to 2 bases, leaving 8 bases not matched to a gene. Cohort 3 recovery required two negative PCRs, clearance, or symptom resolution. Sequencing was performed with immunoSEQ multiplex PCR; in TCRdb, only in-frame clones are kept and a portion is missing. Of roughly 150,000 clones listed, over 65% are singletons. Sequencing input: PBMCs or T cells enriched from blood (not recorded which). This sequence joins TRBV2 and TRBJ2-5; 7 bases agree with TRBD1. The clonotype was recovered from a woman aged 45-59 years who had recovered from COVID-19. The CDR3 DNA reads as TGTGCCAGCAGTAACAGGGGAGCCCCACAAGAGACCCAGTACTTC. The encoded protein is CASSNRGAPQETQYF.